The present T cell receptor (beta chain) was sequenced within a study of shared clonotypes between healthy human individuals (TCRdb year 2020). About the full investigation: The cohort comprised a couple of women and a few men aged 18 to 49 years. Per donor, three plates each were used for CD4 naive and CD4 memory, two for CD8 naive, and one for CD8 memory. Blood TCR repertoires of a handful of healthy adults were deeply sequenced to estimate repertoire size and the extent of clonotype sharing between individuals. To increase sequencing depth and limit assay-specific biases, different laboratories used diverse techniques to prepare libraries and sequence TCR repertoires. Between about 0.85 and 9.5 billion PBMCs per donor were obtained by leukapheresis.

The donors were healthy, HIV-negative adults who had no recently reported acute infections or vaccinations. Every donor was a Caucasian adult living in Nashville, Tennessee, USA. CD4+ T cells were enriched by magnetic negative selection, after which naive cells were positively selected on CD45RA and the negative fraction was taken as the memory subset. Blood was obtained by leukapheresis, after which PBMCs were separated by Ficoll-Histopaque density gradient centrifugation and cryopreserved in liquid nitrogen vapor phase. Purity and quantity of every magnetically sorted T cell population were checked by analytical flow cytometry. Genomic DNA was isolated from every sorted fraction and measured by UV absorbance on a Nanodrop 2000c. Results and caveats for the whole study, not just this receptor: Pairwise subsampling led to the expectation that sequencing depth would affect the degree of clonotype sharing among donors. Across four donors, 5% to 6% of naive CD4, over 3% of naive CD8, roughly 2.3% of memory CD4, and approximately 0.4% of memory CD8 clonotypes were shared. Higher generation probabilities were observed for clonotypes shared by all four sorted-subset donors than for non-shared clonotypes. Only blood was sampled, and tissue TCR repertoires likely differ from those in blood. Incomplete sequencing was indicated by rarefaction of sorted-subset datasets, despite the large sequencing depth. Naive subsets generally had larger estimated clonotype richness than memory subsets. The small number of donors limited the genetic and exposure-history diversity represented.

Comment on this clone: It has no known antigen specificity. Base qualities are not recorded, but no much larger clone differs from it by a single base.

The CDR3 sequence holds 17 residues, the cysteine and phenylalanine included. Just CDR3 DNA is preserved here, 51 bases in frame from base 1. CDR1 and CDR2 (SGHAT, FQNNGV) derive from the germline V gene. Trimming leaves V shorter by 5 bases and J shorter by 0 bases, with the junction holding 3 bases beyond the gene matches. TCR CDR3 regions were amplified from genomic DNA by multiplex PCR using the deep immunoSEQ assay. Extracted genomic DNA from each cell subset was spread evenly across all wells of several immunoSEQ 96-well plates, with each plate serving as a replicate. For sorted subsets, each replicate PCR was loaded with 200 ng genomic DNA, equivalent to 25,000 to 30,000 T cell genomes. The purified libraries were quantified using a Qubit 3.0 fluorometer, sized with a Bioanalyzer 2100, and then quantified again using the KAPA Library Quantification kit. Every immunoSEQ 96-well plate was sequenced on a separate single-read 150-cycle Illumina NextSeq 550 flow cell. The published analysis was carried out like this. Because the immunoSEQ output held only junctional sequences and lacked quality scores, the filtering could not match the filtering applied to full-length reads. To assign V/J genes and CDR3, sequences were annotated against IMGT germline references using PyIR, a Python wrapper for IgBLAST v1.9. Reads were filtered out if the reads had weak V/J assignments (E-value above 1e-6), no CDR3, stop codons, out-of-frame junctions, or ambiguous translated residues. V3J clonotypes were defined as sequences sharing the same inferred V gene, J gene, and CDR3 amino acid sequence. Percentage overlap between repertoires was computed as shared unique clonotypes divided by the size of the smaller repertoire. Three approaches were used to assess repertoire richness: RTK rarefaction, the Chao1 estimator, and Recon v2.1 estimates of unobserved clonotypes. OLGA was used to compute generation probabilities for all TCRbeta clonotypes that the gDNA method yielded from several donors. The clones in this table, taken by TCRdb from immuneACCESS, are in-frame only. Not every clone is retained; where verified, under half of the shortfall comes from an unresolved V gene, and the cause of the rest is unknown. V and J calls and clone size are given by that table; D and trimming were obtained from the DNA. The sample records about 520,000 clones, roughly 95% of which are singletons. The ten largest clones capture 0.05% to 0.07% of the sample.

This TCR was sampled from a young woman in good health. The sequenced material came from naive CD4+ T cells sorted from blood. Taken with the paper, the label for cell subset or site translates to: CD45RA+ positively selected. The V gene is TRBV11-2 and the J gene is TRBJ2-6, and 11 junction bases match TRBD2. The CDR3 region: CASSPTSGASGANVLTF. The DNA sequence is as follows: TGTGCCAGCAGCCCGACTAGCGGGGCCTCTGGGGCCAACGTCCTGACTTTC.